This T cell receptor (beta chain) was observed in a study of early T cells in non-severe SARS-CoV-2 infection. The length of the CDR3 is 13 residues. Germline V gene data show CDR1 as DFQATT and CDR2 as SNEGSKA (reference sequence). With V trimmed by 6 bases and J by 5 bases, 6 bases remained unmatched. This clonotype showed up many times. TCRdb reprocessed the 5' RACE reads with MiXCR, giving one entry per CDR3 protein. The sample consists of about 42,000 distinct CDR3 sequences, roughly 7.1% of them appearing once. The sequenced sample was whole blood. This TCR was recovered from an adult who was a healthcare worker with PCR-confirmed SARS-CoV-2 infection or an uninfected control (not recorded which). The V call is TRBV20-1, the J call TRBJ2-7, with 11 bases that match TRBD1. Here the CDR3 DNA reads TGCAGTGCCTGGGGACAGGGGGTCGACGAGCAGTACTTC. This encodes CSAWGQGVDEQYF.